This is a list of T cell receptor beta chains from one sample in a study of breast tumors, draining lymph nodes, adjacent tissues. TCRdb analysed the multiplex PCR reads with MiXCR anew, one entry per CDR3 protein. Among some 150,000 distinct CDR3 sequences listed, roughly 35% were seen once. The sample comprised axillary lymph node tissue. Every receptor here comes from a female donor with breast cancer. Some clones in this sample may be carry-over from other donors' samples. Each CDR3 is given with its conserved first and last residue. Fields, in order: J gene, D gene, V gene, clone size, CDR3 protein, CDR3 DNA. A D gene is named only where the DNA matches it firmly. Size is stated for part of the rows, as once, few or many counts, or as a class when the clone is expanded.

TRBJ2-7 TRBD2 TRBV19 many CASSALGTSYFKYF TGTGCCAGTAGTGCCCTCGGGACTAGCTATTTTAAGTACTTC
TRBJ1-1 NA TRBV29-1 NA CSGTQGGNTEAFF TGCAGCGGCACCCAGGGAGGGAACACTGAAGCTTTCTTT
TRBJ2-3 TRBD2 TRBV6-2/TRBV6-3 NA CASSGDGGSAGGADTQYF TGTGCCAGCAGTGGAGACGGGGGCTCAGCGGGGGGAGCGGATACGCAGTATTTT
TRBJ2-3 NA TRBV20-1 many CSARDALRSTDTQYF TGCAGTGCTAGAGATGCGCTACGTAGCACAGATACGCAGTATTTT
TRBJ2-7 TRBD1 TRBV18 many CASSPPDRGPYEQYF TGTGCCAGCTCACCACCGGACAGGGGGCCATACGAGCAGTACTTC
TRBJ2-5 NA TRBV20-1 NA CSAREGTQETQYF TGCAGTGCTAGAGAGGGGACCCAAGAGACCCAGTACTTC
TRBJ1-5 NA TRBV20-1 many CSAPLGRGENQPQHF TGCAGTGCCCCCCTGGGGAGGGGGGAAAATCAGCCCCAGCATTTT
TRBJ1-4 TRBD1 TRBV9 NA CASSSGGQPNEKLFF TGTGCCAGCAGTAGCGGGGGACAGCCTAATGAAAAACTGTTTTTT
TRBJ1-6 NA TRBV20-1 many CSAPGGGIYNSPLHF TGCAGTGCCCCGGGCGGGGGGATATATAATTCACCCCTCCACTTT
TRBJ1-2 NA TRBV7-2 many CASSLGLGGYTF TGTGCCAGCAGCTTGGGTCTTGGTGGCTACACCTTC
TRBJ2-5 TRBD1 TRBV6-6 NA CASSLAPQGAGETQHF TGTGCCAGCAGCCTAGCCCCACAGGGGGCGGGAGAGACCCAGCACTTC
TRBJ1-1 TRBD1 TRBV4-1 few CASSQGRGPTEAFF TGCGCCAGCAGCCAAGGCAGGGGGCCGACTGAAGCTTTCTTT
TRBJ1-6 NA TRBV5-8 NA CASSQDPTNSPLHF TGTGCCAGCAGCCAAGACCCAACTAATTCACCCCTCCACTTT
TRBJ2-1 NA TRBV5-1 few CASSFGDSHNEQFF TGCGCCAGCAGCTTTGGGGACTCTCACAATGAGCAGTTCTTC
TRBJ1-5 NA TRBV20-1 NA CSARGRQGSNSNQPQHF TGCAGTGCTAGAGGCCGTCAGGGATCAAATAGCAATCAGCCCCAGCATTTT
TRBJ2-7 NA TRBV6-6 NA CASNGVGLGAQYF TGTGCCAGCAACGGAGTCGGCCTCGGGGCGCAGTACTTC
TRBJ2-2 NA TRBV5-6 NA CASSGGARAYEQYFGELFF NA
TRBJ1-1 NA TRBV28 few CASRTGVTAFF TGTGCCAGTAGGACGGGGGTTACAGCTTTCTTT
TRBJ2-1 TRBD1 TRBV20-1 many CSARGTGGGPFF TGCAGTGCTAGGGGGACAGGGGGGGGTCCGTTCTTC
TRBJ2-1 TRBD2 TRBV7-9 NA CATGLAGGRREQFF TGTGCCACGGGACTAGCGGGGGGGCGACGTGAGCAGTTCTTC
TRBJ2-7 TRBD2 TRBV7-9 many CASSPISGGISYEQYF TGTGCCAGCAGCCCTATTAGCGGGGGGATCTCCTACGAGCAGTACTTC
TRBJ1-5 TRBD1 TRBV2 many CASMLQGVGNQPQHF TGTGCCAGCATGCTTCAGGGGGTCGGCAATCAGCCCCAGCATTTT
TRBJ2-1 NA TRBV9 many CASSVGYEQFF TGTGCCAGCAGCGTAGGTTATGAGCAGTTCTTC
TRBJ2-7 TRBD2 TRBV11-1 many CASSSDRAGEQYF TGTGCCAGCAGCTCGGACCGAGCGGGGGAGCAGTACTTC
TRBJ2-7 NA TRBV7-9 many CASRGAGNVQYF TGTGCCAGCAGGGGAGCCGGGAACGTGCAGTACTTC
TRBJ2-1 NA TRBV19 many CASNRRQGPNEQFF TGTGCCAGTAATAGAAGGCAGGGTCCCAATGAGCAGTTCTTC
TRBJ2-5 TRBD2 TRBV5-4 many CASSANGLARGETQYF TGTGCCAGCAGCGCAAACGGACTAGCGAGAGGAGAGACCCAGTACTTC
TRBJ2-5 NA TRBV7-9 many CASSRQNLETQYF TGTGCCAGCAGTCGACAGAACCTAGAGACCCAGTACTTC
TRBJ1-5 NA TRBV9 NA CASSVGSGSQPQHF TGTGCCAGCAGCGTAGGGTCAGGGAGTCAGCCCCAGCATTTT
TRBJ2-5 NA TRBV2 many CASSSGGTVSETQYF TGTGCCAGCAGCTCTGGGGGGACCGTCAGCGAGACCCAGTACTTC
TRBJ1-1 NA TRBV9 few CASSPTIRSTEAFF TGTGCCAGCAGCCCCACAATAAGGTCGACTGAAGCTTTCTTT
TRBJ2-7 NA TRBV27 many CASSLSVRGSYEQYF TGTGCCAGCAGTTTATCGGTCAGGGGTTCCTACGAGCAGTACTTC
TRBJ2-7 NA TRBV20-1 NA CSARAYYEQYF TGCAGTGCTAGAGCGTATTACGAGCAGTACTTC
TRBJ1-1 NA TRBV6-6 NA CASSYRAGTNTEAFF TGTGCCAGCAGTTACAGGGCAGGGACGAACACTGAAGCTTTCTTT
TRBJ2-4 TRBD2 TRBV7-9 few CASSSWTSGRNIQYF TGTGCCAGCAGCTCCTGGACTAGCGGGAGGAACATTCAGTACTTC
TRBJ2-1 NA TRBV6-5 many CASSYLSYMRNEQFF TGTGCCAGCAGTTACTTGTCCTACATGAGGAATGAGCAGTTCTTC
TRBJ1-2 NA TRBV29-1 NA CSVEGRVTVYGYTF TGCAGCGTTGAAGGAAGGGTGACAGTCTATGGCTACACCTTC
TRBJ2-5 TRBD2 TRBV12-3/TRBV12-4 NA CTSSFHSGTTGGQETQYF TGTACCAGCAGTTTCCACTCTGGAACGACGGGGGGGCAAGAGACCCAGTACTTC
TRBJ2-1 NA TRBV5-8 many CASSLGRDFYNEQFF TGTGCCAGCAGCTTGGGGCGGGACTTTTACAATGAGCAGTTCTTC
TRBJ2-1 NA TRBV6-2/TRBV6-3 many CASSLGGRGEQFF TGTGCCAGCAGTTTGGGGGGGCGAGGTGAGCAGTTCTTC
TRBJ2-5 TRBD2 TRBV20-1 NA CSVQRGGSGRGETQYF TGCAGTGTCCAGCGGGGGGGTAGCGGGAGGGGGGAGACCCAGTACTTC
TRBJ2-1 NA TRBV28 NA CASSLLGGEQSF TGTGCCAGCAGTTTATTGGGGGGTGAGCAGTCCTTC
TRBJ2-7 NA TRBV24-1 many CATSDPEEGYEQYF TGTGCCACCAGTGACCCGGAAGAAGGGTACGAGCAGTACTTC
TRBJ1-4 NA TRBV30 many CAWKRTSEKLFF TGTGCCTGGAAGCGAACATCTGAAAAACTGTTTTTT
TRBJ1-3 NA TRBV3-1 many CASSHGGNTIYF TGTGCCAGCAGCCACGGTGGAAACACCATATATTTT
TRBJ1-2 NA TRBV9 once CASSVGLSGNVRRGYTF TGTGCCAGCAGCGTTGGGCTCTCTGGAAACGTTCGGAGGGGCTACACCTTC
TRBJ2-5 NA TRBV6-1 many CASSGYIQETQYF TGTGCCAGCAGCGGGTATATCCAAGAGACCCAGTACTTC
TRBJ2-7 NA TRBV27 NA CTSSPGTGYEQYF TGTACCAGCAGTCCCGGGACGGGCTACGAGCAGTACTTC
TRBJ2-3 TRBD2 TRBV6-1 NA CASVIRGRAWTDTQYF TGTGCCAGCGTGATACGGGGGAGGGCTTGGACAGATACGCAGTATTTT
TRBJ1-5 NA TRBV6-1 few CASSQWTESNQPQHF TGTGCCAGCAGTCAATGGACCGAGAGCAATCAGCCCCAGCATTTT
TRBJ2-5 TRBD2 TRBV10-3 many CAIRSPGLAGLETQYF TGTGCCATCAGGTCCCCAGGACTAGCGGGGTTGGAGACCCAGTACTTC
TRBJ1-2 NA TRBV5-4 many CASSPETVDYGYTF TGTGCCAGCAGCCCTGAGACAGTCGATTATGGCTACACCTTC
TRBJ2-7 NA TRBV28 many CASRNLLGVYEQYF TGTGCCAGCAGGAACCTTCTAGGAGTCTACGAGCAGTACTTC
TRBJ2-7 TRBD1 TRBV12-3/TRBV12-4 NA CASSFGLQGSYEQYF TGTGCCAGCAGTTTTGGTCTACAGGGGAGCTACGAGCAGTACTTC
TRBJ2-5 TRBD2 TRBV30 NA CAWSASGRVTRETQYF TGTGCCTGGAGTGCGAGCGGGAGGGTTACGAGGGAGACCCAGTACTTC
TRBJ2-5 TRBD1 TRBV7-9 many CASQPRGRGIRETQYF TGTGCCAGCCAACCCCGGGGCAGGGGGATTCGGGAGACCCAGTACTTC
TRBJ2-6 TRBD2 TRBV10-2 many CASRDGLAGGRPGANVLTF TGCGCCAGCAGGGATGGACTAGCGGGGGGCCGGCCTGGGGCCAACGTCCTGACTTTC